The table lists the clone carrying this T cell receptor (beta chain) with many counts. No antigen is known for it. These data come from a study of T cells in Graves' hyperthyroidism and ophthalmopathy. Broader study findings: Ophthalmopathy cases were set apart from stable hyperthyroidism by a 13 V-J model.

Exclusions: uncontrolled infection, other autoimmune disease, pregnancy, lactation. The investigators amplified TCR beta CDR3 regions from RNA transcripts. RT-PCR in the first round (using the HTBI primer set) targeted the TCR CDR3. MiXCR, applied by TCRdb to the multiplex PCR reads, yields one record per CDR3 protein. The data contain about 370,000 distinct CDR3 sequences, 13% to 15% of them singletons. The sample comprised blood. The receptor's source is a woman aged 60 to 75 with Graves' ophthalmopathy.

CDR3 nucleotides: TGTGCCAGCAGCCCAGCGAGGGTACAAGAGACCCAGTACTTC. Its protein is CASSPARVQETQYF. The chain couples TRBV11-2 to TRBJ2-5; D may be TRBD2 (5 bases). Germline lookup yields CDR1 SGHAT and CDR2 FQNNGV. V lost 5 bases to trimming and J lost 2 bases, with 12 bases between them. This CDR3 has 14 amino acids.